A single sample is the source of the 4 T cell receptor beta chains below, sequenced in a study of CXCR3-negative and CXCR3-positive naive CD8 T cells. TRB cDNA libraries were made by UMI-labeled 5' RACE. No DNA is given; TCRdb re-called the 5' RACE reads and lists each CDR3 protein once. The sample holds some 61,000 distinct CDR3 sequences. Sequencing input: naive CXCR3- CD8+ T cells from blood. Subset denoted: CD45RO-CCR7+CD27+CD95- naive CD8+ T cells lacking CXCR3 (TNR3-). All receptors come from a human donor in good health. Some clones in this sample may be carry-over from other donors' samples.

The V gene is TRBV5-1, the J gene TRBJ2-7. The CDR3 runs 13 residues. Germline values: CDR1 SGHRS, CDR2 YFSETQ. The CDR3 loop reads CASSIASSYEQYF.

This chain connects TRBV7-9 to TRBJ2-1; TCRdb returns TRBD1, unconfirmable since there is no DNA. CDR1 is SEHNR and CDR2 is FQNEAQ in the germline V gene (reference sequence). This CDR3 is 17 amino acids long. The CDR3 loop reads CASSPQGDGGAYNEQFF.

CDR3 loop: CASSYSTANYGYTF. The chain links TRBV6-6 to TRBJ1-2. CDR1 is MNHNY and CDR2 is SVGAGI in the germline V gene (reference sequence). This CDR3 has 14 amino acids.

V is TRBV5-1 and J is TRBJ1-1; checking the TCRdb D call of TRBD1 is not possible without DNA. Per the germline V gene, CDR1 is SGHRS and CDR2 is YFSETQ. The CDR3 is made up of 15 amino acids. CDR3 sequence: CASSSQKTGDTEAFF.